Here is one T cell receptor (beta chain) with its context. The CDR3 sequence is 18 residues long. Trimming cost V 5 bases and J 0 bases; bases outside gene matches: 13. CDR1 is GTSNPN and CDR2 is SVGIG in the germline V gene (reference sequence). The sample is drawn from a study of blood T cell repertoires in COVID-19. Looking at the study overall: The United States, Italy and Spain provided the acute and convalescent COVID-19 samples. Nucleic acid was either cDNA or gDNA, and it came from T cells, B-cell-depleted T cells, or PBMCs.

Some clones are missing from TCRdb's copy, which holds only in-frame ones; the method was immunoSEQ multiplex PCR. The sample lists 150,000 or so clones, 86% occurring once. The TCR was taken from a woman aged 70-85 years with acute or convalescent COVID-19. This chain uses TRBV30 with TRBJ2-6, with 7 bases matching TRBD1. Sample: peripheral blood. The CDR3 DNA follows: TGTGCCTGGGGGGAACCGGGACAGAGGAGCTCTGGGGCCAACGTCCTGACTTTC. This translates into CAWGEPGQRSSGANVLTF.